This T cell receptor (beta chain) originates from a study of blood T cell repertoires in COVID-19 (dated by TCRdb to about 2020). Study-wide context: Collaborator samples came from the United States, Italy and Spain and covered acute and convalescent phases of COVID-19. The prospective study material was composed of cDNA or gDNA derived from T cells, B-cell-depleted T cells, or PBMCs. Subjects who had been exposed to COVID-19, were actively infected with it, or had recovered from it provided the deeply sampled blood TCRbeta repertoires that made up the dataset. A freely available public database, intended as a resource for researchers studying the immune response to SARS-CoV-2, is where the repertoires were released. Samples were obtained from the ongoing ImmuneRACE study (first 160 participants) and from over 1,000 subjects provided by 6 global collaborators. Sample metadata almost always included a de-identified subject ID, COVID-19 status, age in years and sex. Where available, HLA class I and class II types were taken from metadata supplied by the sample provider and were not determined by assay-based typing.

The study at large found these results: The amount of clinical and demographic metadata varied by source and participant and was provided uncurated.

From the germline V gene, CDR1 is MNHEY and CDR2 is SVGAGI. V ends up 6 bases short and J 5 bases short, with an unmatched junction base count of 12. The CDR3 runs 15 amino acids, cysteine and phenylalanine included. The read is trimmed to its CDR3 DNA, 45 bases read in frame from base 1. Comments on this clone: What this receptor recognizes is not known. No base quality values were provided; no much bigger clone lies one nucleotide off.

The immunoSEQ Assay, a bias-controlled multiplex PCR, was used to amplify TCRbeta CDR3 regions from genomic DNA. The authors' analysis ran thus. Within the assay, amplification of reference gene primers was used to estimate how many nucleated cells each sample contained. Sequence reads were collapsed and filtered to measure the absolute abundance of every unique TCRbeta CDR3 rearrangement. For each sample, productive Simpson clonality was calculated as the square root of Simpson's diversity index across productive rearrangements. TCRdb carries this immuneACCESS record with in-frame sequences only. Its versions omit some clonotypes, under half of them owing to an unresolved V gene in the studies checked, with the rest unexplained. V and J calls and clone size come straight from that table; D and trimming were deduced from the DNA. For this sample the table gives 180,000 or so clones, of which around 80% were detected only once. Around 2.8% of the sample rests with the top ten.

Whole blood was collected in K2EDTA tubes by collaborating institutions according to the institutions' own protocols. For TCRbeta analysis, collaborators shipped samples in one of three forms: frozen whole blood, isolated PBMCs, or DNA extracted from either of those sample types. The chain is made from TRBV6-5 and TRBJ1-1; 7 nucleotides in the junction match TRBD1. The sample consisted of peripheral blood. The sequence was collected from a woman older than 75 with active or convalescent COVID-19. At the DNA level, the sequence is TGTGCCAGCAGCCGAACCAGGACAGGAGGGACTGAAGCTTTCTTT. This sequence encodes CASSRTRTGGTEAFF.